This T cell receptor beta chain was found in a study of T cell responses to AZD1222 COVID-19 vaccine. The germline gives CDR1 MGHRA, CDR2 YSYEKL. The junction had 9 bases not matched to a gene; V was cut back by 8 bases and J by 6 bases. CDR3 length equals 13 residues. Study results and limitations: Donors were chiefly white British, with a greater number of females, and clonal diversity was perhaps underestimated.

Details on this clone: Antigen unknown.

Produced via immunoSEQ multiplex PCR; TCRdb's table is partial and in-frame only. The sample consists of fewer than 200,000 clones, 80% to 95% of them appearing once. Sample: peripheral blood, taken on day 0 of AZD1222 vaccination. The TCR comes from an adult in good health. The chain combines TRBV4-1 with TRBJ2-7, with 8 bases fitting TRBD1. The CDR3 sequence: CASGRTGYGEQYF. CDR3 DNA: TGCGCCAGCGGAAGGACAGGGTACGGCGAGCAGTACTTC.